This TCR beta chain appears in the sequencing data of a study of blood T cell repertoires in COVID-19. Donors were grouped by their self-reported clinical history. Original processing methods: The authors estimated nucleated cell counts from reference gene primer amplification. Sequencing was performed with immunoSEQ multiplex PCR; in TCRdb, only in-frame clones are kept and a portion is missing. Clonal size and the V and J genes are those of that table, whereas D and trimming came from the DNA. The sample has fewer than 400,000 clones; roughly nine tenths are singletons. This clone was recorded once. V lost 2 bases and J lost 1; bases outside the gene matches: 3. CDR1 and CDR2 from the germline V gene are SGHRS and YFSETQ. This CDR3 has 15 amino acids.

Sequencing used PBMCs or T cells enriched from blood (not recorded which). The TCR sequence derives from a woman in her 30s who had recovered from COVID-19. The chain joins TRBV5-1 to TRBJ1-1, with 9 positions matching TRBD1. The CDR3 sequence is CASSFRDRANTEAFF. CDR3 bases: TGCGCCAGCAGCTTCCGGGACAGGGCGAACACTGAAGCTTTCTTT.